The TCR beta chain under discussion was sequenced for a study of blood T cell repertoires in COVID-19. The table came from immunoSEQ multiplex PCR; TCRdb's copy has only in-frame clones and leaves some out. The sample carries approximately 210,000 clones, around 91% recorded once. This clone was recorded a few times. The germline V gene has CDR1 LGHDT and CDR2 YNNKEL (reference sequence). The CDR3 loop spans 16 amino acids. Trimming removed 0 bases at V and 2 bases at J, with 11 bases between. The specimen was peripheral blood. This receptor was obtained from a woman aged 40-49 years with acute or convalescent COVID-19. The chain is built from TRBV3-1 (or the pseudogene TRBV3-2) and TRBJ1-5, with D perhaps matching TRBD1 (5 bases). In DNA, the CDR3 is TGTGCCAGCAGCCAAGATGGGAGGGGAGGCAATCAGCCCCAGCATTTT. It translates to CASSQDGRGGNQPQHF.